Listed below are T cell receptor beta chains from one sample, sequenced in a study of preoperative IRX-2 immunotherapy in early breast cancer. TCRdb's copy holds only in-frame clones and misses some; the assay was immunoSEQ multiplex PCR. The sample contains about 3,500 clones, approximately 85% of which appear only once. The sequencing used tumor tissue, collected after IRX-2 immunotherapy. The receptors stem from a human donor with breast cancer. Both conserved end residues are part of each CDR3. D genes are given only for firm matches. A row's size may be missing; if present it is once, few, many or a size class.

CDR3: CATSSIRTDNQPQHF
DNA: TGTGCCACCAGCAGCATTCGGACAGACAATCAGCCCCAGCATTTT
D: -
size: -
J: TRBJ1-5
V: TRBV15

CDR3: CATSSGDRGTLIEQYF
DNA: TGTGCCACCAGCAGTGGGGACAGGGGGACCTTAATCGAGCAGTACTTC
D: TRBD1
size: -
J: TRBJ2-7
V: TRBV15

CDR3: CASSEEAGKTYEQYF
DNA: TGTGCCAGCAGTGAGGAAGCGGGGAAAACCTACGAGCAGTACTTC
D: TRBD2
size: -
J: TRBJ2-7
V: TRBV6-8

CDR3: CASSRLAGEETQYF
DNA: TGTGCCAGCAGCCGACTAGCGGGGGAAGAGACCCAGTACTTC
D: TRBD2
size: -
J: TRBJ2-5
V: TRBV28

CDR3: CASNLGQTPGGYTF
DNA: TGTGCCAGTAATCTGGGACAAACCCCGGGGGGCTACACCTTC
D: -
size: -
J: TRBJ1-2
V: TRBV19

CDR3: CASSWGQGGHEKLFF
DNA: TGTGCCAGCAGCTGGGGACAGGGAGGTCATGAAAAACTGTTTTTT
D: TRBD1
size: -
J: TRBJ1-4
V: TRBV11-3

CDR3: CASSQDLGNFYQPQHF
DNA: TGCGCCAGCAGCCAAGACCTTGGAAACTTTTATCAGCCCCAGCATTTT
D: -
size: -
J: TRBJ1-5
V: TRBV1

CDR3: CASSETRGNTIYF
DNA: TGTGCCAGCAGTGAAACTCGAGGAAACACCATATATTTT
D: -
size: -
J: TRBJ1-3
V: TRBV25-1

CDR3: CASNFAGEDGYTF
DNA: TGTGCCAGCAACTTTGCAGGGGAGGATGGCTACACCTTC
D: -
size: -
J: TRBJ1-2
V: TRBV25-1

CDR3: CSVDSQGYGYTF
DNA: TGCAGCGTTGATTCACAGGGCTATGGCTACACCTTC
D: -
size: -
J: TRBJ1-2
V: TRBV29-1

CDR3: CASSAEGPGQNYGYTF
DNA: TGTGCCAGCAGCGCAGAGGGTCCGGGACAGAACTATGGCTACACCTTC
D: TRBD1
size: -
J: TRBJ1-2
V: TRBV11-3

CDR3: CASSLPRAPNEQFF
DNA: TGTGCCAGCAGCTTACCGCGGGCTCCCAATGAGCAGTTCTTC
D: -
size: -
J: TRBJ2-1
V: TRBV7-5

CDR3: CASSLGPAGNTEAFF
DNA: TGTGCCAGCAGCTTAGGTCCGGCCGGGAACACTGAAGCTTTCTTT
D: -
size: few
J: TRBJ1-1
V: TRBV11-3

CDR3: CASGVAGANTGELFF
DNA: TGTGCTAGTGGAGTAGCGGGTGCGAACACCGGGGAGCTGTTTTTT
D: TRBD2
size: large
J: TRBJ2-2
V: TRBV12-5

CDR3: CASYNVRGWTEEKLFF
DNA: TGTGCCAGCTACAACGTAAGGGGATGGACGGAGGAAAAACTGTTTTTT
D: -
size: large
J: TRBJ1-4
V: TRBV28

CDR3: CASSARWVNTEAFF
DNA: TGTGCCAGCAGCGCGAGATGGGTGAACACTGAAGCTTTCTTT
D: -
size: -
J: TRBJ1-1
V: TRBV7-4

CDR3: CSVQGAGKHNEQFF
DNA: TGCAGCGTCCAAGGGGCAGGAAAGCACAATGAGCAGTTCTTC
D: -
size: -
J: TRBJ2-1
V: TRBV29-1

CDR3: CAISRFPVAGGSRDTQYF
DNA: TGTGCCATCAGCAGATTCCCCGTAGCGGGGGGGAGCAGGGATACGCAGTATTTT
D: TRBD2
size: -
J: TRBJ2-3
V: TRBV6-8

CDR3: CASRGRSGFTDTQYF
DNA: TGTGCCAGCAGGGGGAGAAGCGGCTTCACAGATACGCAGTATTTT
D: -
size: once
J: TRBJ2-3
V: TRBV6-8

CDR3: CSVSTGTTEAFF
DNA: TGCAGCGTTTCCACTGGAACCACTGAAGCTTTCTTT
D: -
size: once
J: TRBJ1-1
V: TRBV29-1

CDR3: CAWSVTAGGYTF
DNA: TGTGCCTGGAGTGTAACCGCGGGTGGCTACACCTTC
D: -
size: -
J: TRBJ1-2
V: TRBV30

CDR3: CASSETNTGELFF
DNA: TGTGCCAGCAGTGAGACGAACACCGGGGAGCTGTTTTTT
D: -
size: -
J: TRBJ2-2
V: TRBV6-8

CDR3: CASNTGTYSYEQYF
DNA: TGTGCCAGCAACACCGGGACATACTCCTACGAGCAGTACTTC
D: -
size: -
J: TRBJ2-7
V: TRBV11-3

CDR3: CASSDSGANVLTF
DNA: TGTGCCAGCTCGGATTCTGGGGCCAACGTCCTGACTTTC
D: -
size: few
J: TRBJ2-6
V: TRBV6-8

CDR3: CASSFRMESTDTQYF
DNA: TGTGCCAGCAGCTTCCGGATGGAGAGCACAGATACGCAGTATTTT
D: -
size: -
J: TRBJ2-3
V: TRBV7-5

CDR3: CASSDRLAGTTDTQYF
DNA: TGTGCCAGCAGCGACCGACTAGCGGGTACCACAGATACGCAGTATTTT
D: TRBD2
size: -
J: TRBJ2-3
V: TRBV7-7

CDR3: CASRLAKPRDRVKDTQYF
DNA: TGTGCAAGTCGCTTAGCGAAACCCCGGGACAGGGTAAAAGATACGCAGTATTTT
D: -
size: -
J: TRBJ2-3
V: TRBV12-2

CDR3: CASSWAGLNTEAFF
DNA: TGTGCCAGCAGCTGGGCAGGACTGAACACTGAAGCTTTCTTT
D: -
size: -
J: TRBJ1-1
V: TRBV7-1

CDR3: CASGKAGDIFEAFF
DNA: TGTGCCAGCGGAAAGGCAGGCGATATATTTGAAGCTTTCTTT
D: -
size: -
J: TRBJ1-1
V: TRBV6-8

CDR3: CASSSIMDRGHF
DNA: TGTGCCAGCAGTTCAATTATGGACAGGGGGCACTTC
D: TRBD1
size: -
J: TRBJ2-4
V: TRBV28

CDR3: CASSITDGTGQETQYF
DNA: TGTGCCAGCAGCATAACCGATGGGACGGGACAAGAGACCCAGTACTTC
D: -
size: once
J: TRBJ2-5
V: TRBV6-8

CDR3: CASSIGRAETTGELFF
DNA: TGTGCCAGCAGCATTGGAAGGGCAGAAACCACCGGGGAGCTGTTTTTT
D: -
size: -
J: TRBJ2-2
V: TRBV11-3

CDR3: CASSLTGKGGELFF
DNA: TGTGCCAGCAGCTTGACTGGGAAGGGCGGGGAGCTGTTTTTT
D: -
size: large
J: TRBJ2-2
V: TRBV11-3

CDR3: CASSLRQGYEQYF
DNA: TGCGCCAGCAGCCTAAGACAGGGCTACGAGCAGTACTTC
D: TRBD1
size: -
J: TRBJ2-7
V: TRBV23-1

CDR3: CASSENTGTGSSYEQYF
DNA: TGTGCCAGCAGTGAGAATACCGGGACAGGTAGCTCCTACGAGCAGTACTTC
D: TRBD1
size: -
J: TRBJ2-7
V: TRBV6-8

CDR3: CASRQQDNTEAFF
DNA: TGTGCCAGCAGACAACAGGATAACACTGAAGCTTTCTTT
D: -
size: few
J: TRBJ1-1
V: TRBV28

CDR3: CAWSYGTGGLNTEAFF
DNA: TGTGCCTGGAGTTATGGGACAGGGGGTCTCAACACTGAAGCTTTCTTT
D: TRBD1
size: -
J: TRBJ1-1
V: TRBV30

CDR3: CASSSQTDNQPQHF
DNA: TGTGCCAGCAGTTCTCAAACTGATAATCAGCCCCAGCATTTT
D: -
size: -
J: TRBJ1-5
V: TRBV6-8

CDR3: CASSTTRGPNGYTF
DNA: TGTGCCAGCAGTACTACCAGGGGACCCAATGGCTACACCTTC
D: -
size: -
J: TRBJ1-2
V: TRBV28

CDR3: CASSFWHGYNYGYTF
DNA: TGCGCCAGCAGCTTTTGGCACGGATATAACTATGGCTACACCTTC
D: -
size: -
J: TRBJ1-2
V: TRBV5-1

CDR3: CASSAPIGSNYGYTF
DNA: TGTGCCAGCAGCGCCCCGATCGGCAGTAACTATGGCTACACCTTC
D: -
size: few
J: TRBJ1-2
V: TRBV7-6

CDR3: CAWSVPHAAEKLFF
DNA: TGTGCCTGGAGTGTCCCCCACGCGGCCGAAAAACTGTTTTTT
D: -
size: -
J: TRBJ1-4
V: TRBV30

CDR3: CASSAAAGTGFAFF
DNA: TGTGCCAGCAGTGCAGCCGCAGGGACAGGGTTTGCTTTCTTT
D: TRBD1
size: -
J: TRBJ1-1
V: TRBV6-8

CDR3: CASTHTLAVFYGYTF
DNA: TGTGCCAGTACCCATACGTTGGCGGTCTTCTATGGCTACACCTTC
D: -
size: -
J: TRBJ1-2
V: TRBV19

CDR3: CASSPVRGSEKLFF
DNA: TGTGCCAGCAGCCCGGTCCGGGGCTCCGAAAAACTGTTTTTT
D: -
size: large
J: TRBJ1-4
V: TRBV11-3

CDR3: CASSSGQLNTEAFF
DNA: TGCGCCAGCAGCTCCGGACAGCTGAACACTGAAGCTTTCTTT
D: -
size: -
J: TRBJ1-1
V: TRBV5-1

CDR3: CASSLALYTSTDTQYF
DNA: TGCGCCAGCAGCTTGGCACTTTATACTAGCACAGATACGCAGTATTTT
D: -
size: -
J: TRBJ2-3
V: TRBV5-1

CDR3: CASSFTGVSTNEKLFF
DNA: TGCGCCAGCAGCTTTACAGGGGTTTCAACTAATGAAAAACTGTTTTTT
D: TRBD1
size: -
J: TRBJ1-4
V: TRBV5-1

CDR3: CASSGGQGPLYGYTF
DNA: TGTGCCAGCAGCGGGGGACAGGGCCCTCTGTATGGCTACACCTTC
D: TRBD1
size: once
J: TRBJ1-2
V: TRBV11-3

CDR3: CASSSRTRQNTEAFF
DNA: TGCGCCAGCAGCTCGCGGACAAGGCAGAACACTGAAGCTTTCTTT
D: -
size: -
J: TRBJ1-1
V: TRBV5-1

CDR3: CASSLLPGQGNTEAFF
DNA: TGTGCCAGCAGCTTACTCCCGGGACAGGGGAACACTGAAGCTTTCTTT
D: TRBD1
size: -
J: TRBJ1-1
V: TRBV6-8

CDR3: CASSTQTGDEKLFF
DNA: TGTGCCAGCAGTACCCAAACAGGGGATGAAAAACTGTTTTTT
D: TRBD1
size: -
J: TRBJ1-4
V: TRBV6-8

CDR3: CASSLQGQSYEQYF
DNA: TGTGCCAGCAGCTTACAGGGACAGTCCTACGAGCAGTACTTC
D: TRBD1
size: -
J: TRBJ2-7
V: TRBV11-3

CDR3: CASRTTAGDNQPQHF
DNA: TGCGCCAGCCGGACGACTGCAGGGGACAATCAGCCCCAGCATTTT
D: -
size: -
J: TRBJ1-5
V: TRBV5-1